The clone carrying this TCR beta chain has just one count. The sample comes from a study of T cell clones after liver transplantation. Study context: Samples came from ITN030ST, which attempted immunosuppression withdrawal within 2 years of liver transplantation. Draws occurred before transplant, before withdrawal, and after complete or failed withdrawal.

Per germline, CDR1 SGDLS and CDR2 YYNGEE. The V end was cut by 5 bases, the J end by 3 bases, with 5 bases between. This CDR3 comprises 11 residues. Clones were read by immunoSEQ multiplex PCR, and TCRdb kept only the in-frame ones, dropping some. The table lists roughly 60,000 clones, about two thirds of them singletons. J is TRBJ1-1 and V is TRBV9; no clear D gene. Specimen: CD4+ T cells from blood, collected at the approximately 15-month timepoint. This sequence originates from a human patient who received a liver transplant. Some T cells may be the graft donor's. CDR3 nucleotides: TGTGCCAGCAGGCCGGACACTGAAGCTTTCTTT. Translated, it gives CASRPDTEAFF.